The 24 T cell receptor beta chains below come from one sample, sequenced in a study of shared clonotypes between healthy human individuals. CD45RO-negative, CCR7-selected cells formed the naive CD8 fraction, which excluded terminally differentiated effector memory CD45RA+ cells. Produced via immunoSEQ multiplex PCR; TCRdb's table is partial and in-frame only. The repertoire holds millions of clones, with approximately 94% as singletons. Sequencing was done on a sample of naive CD8+ T cells sorted from blood. The receptor set was obtained from a man between 18 and 29 years old in good health.

This clone appeared a single time. J is TRBJ2-5 and V is TRBV7-3, with D maybe TRBD2 (5 bases). The CDR3 spans 15 residues. Germline V CDR1 and CDR2: SGHTA, FQGTGA. The ends were cut back, 4 bases at V and 2 bases at J, with 14 bases in the middle. CDR3 loop: CASSSHPGIQETQYF. CDR3 sequence (DNA): TGTGCCAGCAGCTCCCACCCCGGGATACAAGAGACCCAGTACTTC.

The gene calls are TRBV11-2 and TRBJ2-7; tentatively, D is TRBD1 or TRBD2 (6 bases each). The CDR3 covers 12 residues. V was trimmed by 3 bases and J by 6 bases, leaving 9 bases between them. The germline gives CDR1 SGHAT, CDR2 FQNNGV. The CDR3 DNA reads as TGTGCCAGCAGCTTTTCGGGGGCCGAGCAGTACTTC. Its protein product is CASSFSGAEQYF.

V gene TRBV29-1 combines with J gene TRBJ1-2, with TRBD1 as a possible D gene (5 bases). The CDR3 is 13 amino acids. Germline CDR1 is SQVTM and CDR2 is ANQGSEA. Trimming cost V 3 bases and J 5 bases, with 13 bases left between them. The CDR3 region is CSVDRQGMYGYTF. CDR3 DNA sequence: TGCAGCGTTGACCGCCAGGGAATGTATGGCTACACCTTC. Full variable domain (outside the CDR3, taken from reference TRBV29-1 and TRBJ1-2): SAVISQKPSRDICQRGTSLTIQCQVDSQVTMMFWYRQQPGQSLTLIATANQGSEATYESGFVIDKFPISRPNLTFSTLTVSNMSPEDSSIYLCSVDRQGMYGYTFGSGTRLTVV.

The chain is built from TRBV6-1 and TRBJ2-7, with D perhaps matching TRBD1 (6 bases). The CDR3 loop spans 17 amino acids. V was cut by 0 bases and J by 0 bases, with 15 bases left in between. Looked up from germline, CDR1 is MNHNS and CDR2 is SASEGT. The CDR3 DNA sequence: TGTGCCAGCAGTGAAGCGCCGACAGGCCCCTTCTCCTACGAGCAGTACTTC. It specifies CASSEAPTGPFSYEQYF.

The chain employs TRBV5-1 and TRBJ2-1, with 12 bases lining up with TRBD2. Germline lookup yields CDR1 SGHRS and CDR2 YFSETQ. This CDR3 is 16 amino acids long. V was pared by 4 bases and J by 2 bases, with 4 bases of the junction left unmatched. CDR3 amino acids: CASSEGTSGPYNEQFF. DNA of the CDR3: TGCGCCAGCAGCGAAGGGACTAGCGGGCCCTACAATGAGCAGTTCTTC.

J is TRBJ2-5 and V is TRBV6-5, with no clear D. V was shortened by 6 bases and J by 9 bases, with 14 bases between the two germline ends. Germline lookup yields CDR1 MNHEY and CDR2 SVGAGI. The CDR3 is 12 residues long. The CDR3 nucleotides are TGTGCCAGCAGCCCAATCGGGCAGCCCCAGTACTTC. Protein product: CASSPIGQPQYF.

The rearrangement uses TRBV5-4 and TRBJ1-1; D gene unclear. The CDR3 loop spans 15 amino acids. Germline CDR1 and CDR2: SGHNT and YYREEE (reference sequence). The germline V and J ends were trimmed by 0 bases and 4 bases, with 13 bases remaining between them. Written as DNA, the CDR3 is TGTGCCAGCAGCTTGGACAGCGAACCGCGCACTGAAGCTTTCTTT. Amino acid sequence: CASSLDSEPRTEAFF.

The table lists this clone with a few counts. The rearrangement links TRBV6-5 to TRBJ1-6; D may be TRBD1 (5 bases). Germline V lookup: CDR1 MNHEY, CDR2 SVGAGI. Trimming stripped 0 bases from V and 8 bases from J, with 14 bases between. CDR3 length: 16 amino acids. CDR3 coding DNA: TGTGCCAGCAGTTACTCCGGCGGGGGGTTGCATTCACCCCTCCACTTT. This codes for CASSYSGGGLHSPLHF.

The chain has TRBV30 and TRBJ2-2; D possibly corresponds to TRBD2 (6 bases). This CDR3 has 13 amino acids. Germline V gene data show CDR1 as GTSNPN and CDR2 as SVGIG (reference sequence). This CDR3 reads CAGPLASTGELFF. The CDR3 nucleotides read TGTGCTGGACCCCTAGCGTCGACCGGGGAGCTGTTTTTT.

This chain links TRBV4-1 with TRBJ2-1; D possibly corresponds to TRBD2 (5 bases). Germline CDR1 and CDR2: MGHRA and YSYEKL. The V end was cut by 3 bases, the J end by 9 bases, with 15 bases between. The CDR3 has 14 amino acids. DNA for the CDR3: TGCGCCAGCAGCCATGCCGGGGTCGACGGTGAGCAGTTCTTC. This encodes CASSHAGVDGEQFF.

The V and J genes are TRBV5-1 and TRBJ1-1; D remains ambiguous. The CDR3 contains 15 residues. Per germline, CDR1 SGHRS and CDR2 YFSETQ. With 1 base removed from V and 2 bases from J, the gap between germline ends came to 12 bases. CDR3 region: CASSLSEGGNTEAFF. In DNA, the CDR3 is TGCGCCAGCAGCTTGTCAGAGGGAGGCAACACTGAAGCTTTCTTT.

The chain employs TRBV6-5 and TRBJ2-5, with 10 positions matching TRBD2. J gave up 5 bases and V 5 bases, and 8 bases lay outside the gene matches. The CDR3 runs to 15 residues. Germline CDR1 is MNHEY and CDR2 is SVGAGI. CDR3 protein: CASSLEREGGETQYF. Here the CDR3 DNA reads TGTGCCAGCAGTCTCGAGCGGGAGGGAGGCGAGACCCAGTACTTC.

This clone came up once. The chain carries TRBV7-8 and TRBJ2-1; D gene unclear. The V end was cut by 3 bases, the J end by 5 bases, with 5 bases between. CDR1 and CDR2 (germline): SGHVS, FQNEAQ. The length of the CDR3 is 12 residues. For the CDR3, the DNA is TGTGCCAGCAGCTTTGTCGACAATGAGCAGTTCTTC. Residues: CASSFVDNEQFF.

The V gene is TRBV2, the J gene TRBJ1-4; TRBD1 matches 9 bases. Losses at the gene ends were 9 bases for V and 7 bases for J; bases not matched to a gene: 3. The CDR3 covers 12 residues. Germline assignment: CDR1 SNHLY and CDR2 FYNNEI. The CDR3 DNA follows: TGTGCCAGGGGACAGGGAATTGAAAAACTGTTTTTT. Translated, it gives CARGQGIEKLFF.

V and J are TRBV4-3 and TRBJ2-1; D gene unclear. This CDR3 contains 14 residues. V was pared by 2 bases and J by 4 bases, with 9 bases between. The V gene's germline CDR1 is LGHNA and CDR2 YSLEER. CDR3 bases: TGCGCCAGCAGCCAAACCGGCAGGTACAATGAGCAGTTCTTC. Translated, it gives CASSQTGRYNEQFF.

The gene calls are TRBV5-6 and TRBJ1-4; 7 bases are a match to TRBD1. The CDR3 spans 16 residues. The germline gives CDR1 SGHDT, CDR2 YYEEEE. The J segment lost 7 bases and the V segment lost 3 bases, leaving 12 bases of the junction unmatched. The CDR3 DNA follows: TGTGCCAGCAGCTGGGGGGGACAGACAGTTGGTGAAAAACTGTTTTTT. Its protein is CASSWGGQTVGEKLFF. Full variable domain (outside the CDR3, taken from reference TRBV5-6 and TRBJ1-4): DAGVTQSPTHLIKTRGQQVTLRCSPKSGHDTVSWYQQALGQGPQFIFQYYEEEERQRGNFPDRFSGHQFPNYSSELNVNALLLGDSALYLCASSWGGQTVGEKLFFGSGTQLSVL.

The chain recombines TRBV27 with TRBJ2-1; 8 positions agree with TRBD1. The CDR3 loop spans 12 amino acids. The germline CDR1 and CDR2 sequences are MNHEY and SMNVEV (reference sequence). V dropped 7 bases and J dropped 11; count of bases not matched to a gene: 7. CDR3 bases: TGTGCCAGCACTAATAACAGGGGGAAGCAGTTCTTC. This sequence encodes CASTNNRGKQFF.

The chain recombines TRBV7-9 with TRBJ2-7; D not resolved. The V end lost 5 bases, the J end lost 2 bases, and 22 bases lay between the germline ends. The CDR3 is 17 residues long. The germline gives CDR1 SEHNR, CDR2 FQNEAQ (reference sequence). The CDR3 bases are TGTGCCAGCAGCCCAGCTGGTGGCGATTCGGACCCCTACGAGCAGTACTTC. Its translation: CASSPAGGDSDPYEQYF. The whole variable domain, filled in from reference TRBV7-9 and TRBJ2-7, reads DTGVSQNPRHKITKRGQNVTFRCDPISEHNRLYWYRQTLGQGPEFLTYFQNEAQLEKSRLLSDRFSAERPKGSFSTLEIQRTEQGDSAMYLCASSPAGGDSDPYEQYFGPGTRLTVT.

The genes are TRBV27 and TRBJ2-3; no clear D gene. Per germline, CDR1 MNHEY and CDR2 SMNVEV (reference sequence). V gave up 8 bases and J gave up 6 bases, with 9 bases separating them. This CDR3 contains 11 residues. CDR3 region: CASGFSDTQYF. In DNA form, the CDR3 reads TGTGCCAGCGGGTTCTCCGATACGCAGTATTTT.

The count of this clone is one. The chain is built from TRBV5-6 and TRBJ1-1; D unresolved. Per germline, CDR1 SGHDT and CDR2 YYEEEE. V was trimmed by 6 bases and J by 5 bases, leaving 17 bases between them. The CDR3 runs 14 residues. For the CDR3, the DNA is TGTGCCAGCACCCTAATGGAGAGGGCTACTGAAGCTTTCTTT. Translated, it gives CASTLMERATEAFF.

This chain uses TRBV4-3 with TRBJ2-7; 9 nucleotides agree with TRBD1. CDR1 and CDR2 (germline): LGHNA, YSLEER. Trimming at V came to 4 bases and at J to 2 bases, leaving 6 bases not matched to a gene. CDR3 length: 15 amino acids. The CDR3 region is CASSRSGTGTYEQYF. In DNA form, the CDR3 reads TGCGCCAGCAGCCGTTCCGGGACAGGGACCTACGAGCAGTACTTC.

A word on this clone: Within the sample, other DNA sequences also encode this same CDR3. The chain employs TRBV7-9 and TRBJ2-1, with TRBD1 matching over 7 bases. Germline V gives CDR1 SEHNR, CDR2 FQNEAQ (reference sequence). The V gene end was trimmed by 1 base and the J gene end by 4 bases; junction bases not matched to a gene: 1. CDR3 length: 14 amino acids. CDR3 sequence (DNA): TGTGCCAGCAGCTTAGGACAGGGTTACAATGAGCAGTTCTTC. It yields the protein CASSLGQGYNEQFF.

J is TRBJ2-7 and V is TRBV29-1; 7 bases fit TRBD2. The V segment lost 6 bases and the J segment 1 base; nucleotides outside the gene matches: 3. This CDR3 contains 12 residues. The germline CDR1 and CDR2 sequences are SQVTM and ANQGSEA. CDR3 coding DNA: TGCAGCGTCCTAGCGGAGTCCTACGAGCAGTACTTC. Protein sequence: CSVLAESYEQYF.

CDR3 nucleotides: TGTGCCAGCAGTACCTGGACAGGCCACTACGAGCAGTACTTC. This gives the protein CASSTWTGHYEQYF. The chain combines TRBV27 with TRBJ2-7; 7 bases map to TRBD1. V gave up 5 bases and J gave up 3 bases; unmatched junction bases: 7. The CDR3 contains 14 residues. Germline V gene lookup returns CDR1 MNHEY and CDR2 SMNVEV (reference sequence).